The 5 T cell receptor beta chains in this list originate from one sample, sequenced in a study of beta chain features in type 1 diabetes. The isolated RNA, all of it, was reverse transcribed, so expressed TCRB transcripts were what got sequenced. Sequencing was performed with immunoSEQ multiplex PCR; in TCRdb, only in-frame clones are kept and a portion is missing. The data hold under 800,000 clones, with 15% to 19% observed a single time. Sequencing used naive CD4+ T cells from blood. These receptors were obtained from a man aged 18 to 30 in good health.

This clone was observed a handful of times. The rearrangement joins TRBV7-2 to TRBJ2-1, with 7 bases that match TRBD1. Germline loops: CDR1 SGHTA, CDR2 FQGNSA. The trim removed 4 bases at V and 7 bases at J, leaving 10 bases unmatched. The length of the CDR3 is 15 residues. This CDR3 is CASSSTGVIKNEQFF. The CDR3 coding sequence is TGTGCCAGCAGCTCTACAGGGGTCATCAAGAATGAGCAGTTCTTC.

The chain recombines TRBV15 with TRBJ2-5; no reliable D call. The J call may be incorrect, as the DNA end agrees better with TRBJ2-7. Germline CDR1 and CDR2: LNHNV and YYDKDF (reference sequence). There are 12 residues in the CDR3. CDR3 sequence reads: CATRARESEQYF. The CDR3 DNA reads TGTGCCACCAGAGCTCGAGAAAGCGAGCAGTACTTC.

V is TRBV27 and J is TRBJ2-5, with D unclear. V was shortened by 3 bases and J by 5 bases, with 10 bases between the two germline ends. The CDR3 spans 13 residues. CDR1 and CDR2 (germline): MNHEY, SMNVEV (reference sequence). The CDR3 loop reads CASSLALRETQYF. The DNA for the CDR3 is TGTGCCAGCAGTTTGGCCCTCCGCGAGACCCAGTACTTC.

The rearrangement joins TRBV4-2 to TRBJ2-1; TRBD2 agrees at 8 bases. Germline V gene lookup returns CDR1 LGHNA and CDR2 YNFKEQ. The CDR3 totals 18 residues. V shed 0 bases, J shed 5 bases, and the junction held 12 bases outside the gene matches. The CDR3 is CASSQDPSGGGRDNEQFF. The CDR3 nucleotides are TGTGCCAGCAGCCAAGATCCCAGCGGCGGGGGGCGAGACAATGAGCAGTTCTTC.

The chain is built from TRBV11-2 and TRBJ2-2; D gene unclear. The V gene lost 0 bases and the J gene lost 5 bases, with 10 bases spanning the gap. The CDR3 is made up of 15 amino acids. CDR1 and CDR2 (germline): SGHAT, FQNNGV. DNA of the CDR3: TGTGCCAGCAGCTTAGACTTCGGGTTTACCGGGGAGCTGTTTTTT. It encodes CASSLDFGFTGELFF.